Each of the 28 T cell receptor beta chains below was sequenced from the same sample in a study of shared T cell receptors in the human thymus. Sequencing used immunoSEQ multiplex PCR; TCRdb keeps in-frame clones, though not all of them. This table holds roughly 710,000 clones, 80% to 90% found once. These sequences were also reported in another study, on human thymus T cells.

What was sequenced was thymocytes. The source of these receptors is a girl under three years old with a congenital heart defect.

This clone has just one count. CDR3 nucleotides: TGTGCCAGCTCTTACAGGGAGAGGAACACTGAAGCTTTCTTT. Amino acids: CASSYRERNTEAFF. This rearrangement joins TRBV2 to TRBJ1-1, with D tentatively TRBD1 (6 bases). V lost 8 bases and J 1 base, leaving 14 bases between the germline ends. Germline V lookup: CDR1 SNHLY, CDR2 FYNNEI. This CDR3 spans 14 amino acids.

V gene TRBV19 combines with J gene TRBJ2-1; weak D call: TRBD2 (5 bases). Germline CDR1 is LNHDA and CDR2 is SQIVND (reference sequence). With 6 bases removed from V and 0 bases from J, the gap between germline ends came to 9 bases. The CDR3 spans 14 residues. CDR3 nucleotides: TGTGCCAGTAGAAGGAGCGGCTCCTACAATGAGCAGTTCTTC. It yields the protein CASRRSGSYNEQFF.

The chain joins TRBV5-1 to TRBJ1-2; possible D gene TRBD1, 6 bases. Germline V gives CDR1 SGHRS, CDR2 YFSETQ. With 3 bases removed from V and 4 bases from J, the gap between germline ends came to 16 bases. The CDR3 runs to 15 residues. The CDR3 coding sequence is TGCGCCAGCAGCTCCGGACAGTTAGGCTGCTATGGCTACACCTTC. It translates to CASSSGQLGCYGYTF.

The gene calls are TRBV6-6 and TRBJ2-1; TRBD1 aligns across 9 bases. The CDR3 is 15 residues long. The germline gives CDR1 MNHNY, CDR2 SVGAGI (reference sequence). V shed 5 bases, J shed 4 bases, and the junction held 6 bases outside the gene matches. The CDR3 DNA reads as TGTGCCAGCAGTACAAGGGACAGGGAATACAATGAGCAGTTCTTC. As protein: CASSTRDREYNEQFF.

This rearrangement joins TRBV5-4 to TRBJ1-2; D is ambiguous. V lost 0 bases to trimming and J lost 10 bases, with 10 bases between them. Germline V gene lookup returns CDR1 SGHNT and CDR2 YYREEE (reference sequence). The CDR3 has 12 residues. The CDR3: CASSLVPHAYTF. CDR3 DNA: TGTGCCAGCAGCTTGGTTCCACATGCCTACACCTTC.

This chain links TRBV5-1 with TRBJ2-6, with D hard to call. Between the trimmed V and J ends, which lost 2 bases and 2 bases, there was a span of 5 bases. The CDR3 has 14 amino acids. Germline-derived CDR1 and CDR2 are SGHRS and YFSETQ. DNA of the CDR3: TGCGCCAGCAGCTTCCCAACTGGGGCCAACGTCCTGACTTTC. It encodes CASSFPTGANVLTF.

The V call is TRBV30, the J call TRBJ1-1, with TRBD1 as a possible D gene (5 bases). Germline V gene lookup returns CDR1 GTSNPN and CDR2 SVGIG (reference sequence). This CDR3 is 14 amino acids long. V was shortened by 4 bases and J by 1 base, with 13 bases between the two germline ends. CDR3 amino acids: CAWTPGQGNTEAFF. The CDR3 DNA is TGTGCCTGGACCCCAGGGCAGGGGAACACTGAAGCTTTCTTT.

This sequence joins TRBV7-9 and TRBJ2-5; D is possibly TRBD2 (5 bases). The V and J ends lost 5 bases and 1 base respectively, with 8 bases between them. There are 13 residues in the CDR3. From germline, CDR1 is SEHNR and CDR2 FQNEAQ (reference sequence). The CDR3 nucleotides are TGTGCCAGCAGCCCGGGGTTCCAAGAGACCCAGTACTTC. This gives the protein CASSPGFQETQYF.

V and J are TRBV6-1 and TRBJ2-7, with TRBD2 identical over 8 bases. Per germline, CDR1 MNHNS and CDR2 SASEGT. V trimming: 7 bases; J trimming: 0 bases; junction bases outside the gene matches: 2. This CDR3 comprises 13 residues. For the CDR3, the DNA is TGTGCCAGCATTGGGACTAGCTCCTACGAGCAGTACTTC. This encodes CASIGTSSYEQYF.

V gene TRBV5-1 combines with J gene TRBJ2-1; 9 nucleotides agree with TRBD2. CDR3 length equals 15 residues. The V gene end was trimmed by 3 bases and the J gene end by 8 bases; junction bases not matched to a gene: 9. The V gene's germline CDR1 is SGHRS and CDR2 YFSETQ. This chain's CDR3 is CASSSLSGGKDEQFF. Here the CDR3 DNA reads TGCGCCAGCAGCTCCCTCAGCGGGGGGAAGGATGAGCAGTTCTTC.

The rearrangement uses TRBV19 and TRBJ1-5; 8 nucleotides match TRBD1. Per the germline V gene, CDR1 is LNHDA and CDR2 is SQIVND (reference sequence). This CDR3 is built from 18 residues. Unmatched junction bases numbered 14, after V lost 7 bases and J lost 0 bases. As DNA, the CDR3 is TGTGCCAGTACAACGACAGGGGCCCACCCTTATAGCAATCAGCCCCAGCATTTT. It encodes CASTTTGAHPYSNQPQHF.

The chain employs TRBV7-2 and TRBJ1-2, with 7 bases matching TRBD1. The CDR3 is made up of 16 amino acids. CDR1 is SGHTA and CDR2 is FQGNSA in the germline V gene. J gave up 4 bases and V 1 base, and 9 bases lay outside the gene matches. The CDR3 loop is CASSLEAGQIFYGYTF. CDR3 coding DNA: TGTGCCAGCAGCTTAGAGGCGGGACAGATCTTCTATGGCTACACCTTC.

In DNA form, the CDR3 reads TGTGCCTGGAGTGTACCAGGGCGGGGGGGCCTAAGTGAGCAGTTCTTC. Encoded protein: CAWSVPGRGGLSEQFF. This chain uses TRBV30 with TRBJ2-1; 9 positions match TRBD2. Germline loops: CDR1 GTSNPN, CDR2 SVGIG (reference sequence). This CDR3 is 16 amino acids long. Unmatched junction bases numbered 12, after V lost 0 bases and J lost 9 bases.

The chain uses TRBV10-2 and TRBJ1-4; D is unclear. This CDR3 has 16 amino acids. The germline V gene encodes CDR1 WSHSY and CDR2 SAAADI. The V gene lost 2 bases and the J gene lost 0 bases, with 10 bases spanning the gap. The CDR3 region is CASSEIGGTTNEKLFF. In DNA, the CDR3 is TGCGCCAGCAGTGAGATCGGCGGCACAACTAATGAAAAACTGTTTTTT.

CDR3 residues: CASSQKRQTGRNYGYTF. For the CDR3, the DNA is TGTGCCAGCAGCCAGAAGAGGCAGACAGGGAGAAACTATGGCTACACCTTC. The V call is TRBV14, the J call TRBJ1-2; 7 bases agree with TRBD1. Germline CDR1 SGHDN, CDR2 FVKESK. The ends lost 3 bases at V and 2 bases at J; junction bases unmatched: 12. CDR3 length: 17 amino acids.

V gene TRBV4-3 combines with J gene TRBJ2-7, with TRBD1 as a possible D gene (6 bases). The V and J ends lost 0 bases and 3 bases respectively, with 9 bases between them. The CDR3 spans 14 residues. Germline V gene sequence: CDR1 LGHNA, CDR2 YSLEER. The CDR3 protein is CASSQDVRGYEQYF. Here the CDR3 DNA reads TGCGCCAGCAGCCAAGACGTCAGGGGCTACGAGCAGTACTTC.

This sequence joins TRBV7-9 and TRBJ1-1; D remains ambiguous. The CDR3 sequence is 16 residues long. Germline loops: CDR1 SEHNR, CDR2 FQNEAQ (reference sequence). V lost 1 base, J lost 1 base, and 13 bases lay in between. The CDR3 region has the DNA TGTGCCAGCAGCTTAGAGGGCCGACTATGGAACACTGAAGCTTTCTTT. It encodes CASSLEGRLWNTEAFF.

V usage is TRBV14 and J usage is TRBJ2-1, with D tentatively TRBD1 (6 bases). The V and J ends lost 0 bases and 0 bases respectively, with 18 bases between them. From germline, CDR1 is SGHDN and CDR2 FVKESK. This CDR3 region has 19 residues. CDR3 amino acids: CASSQDRGSGTDSYNEQFF. The CDR3 DNA is TGTGCCAGCAGCCAAGATAGGGGGTCGGGAACAGACTCCTACAATGAGCAGTTCTTC.

The V gene is TRBV7-9, the J gene TRBJ2-3; D ambiguous. Germline CDR1 SEHNR, CDR2 FQNEAQ (reference sequence). V lost 4 bases to trimming and J lost 0 bases, with 11 bases between them. The CDR3 runs to 15 residues. CDR3 DNA sequence: TGTGCCAGCAGCTGTTTGTCCCTTAGCACAGATACGCAGTATTTT. Protein sequence: CASSCLSLSTDTQYF.

V usage is TRBV7-5 and J usage is TRBJ1-5; the DNA was not compared with TRBD1, the D call given in the table. TRBV7-5 is designated a pseudogene. This CDR3 region has 21 residues. CDR3 sequence (DNA): TGTGCCAGAAGCTTAGCTCCGGGTGGTGACAGGGGATGCCTTGGCAATCAGCCCCAGCATTTT. Translated, it gives CARSLAPGGDRGCLGNQPQHF.

The chain's CDR3 is CASSSNRGRGGYTF. The CDR3 DNA reads TGTGCCAGCAGTTCTAACAGGGGCCGCGGGGGCTACACCTTC. This chain connects TRBV6-5 to TRBJ1-2; TRBD1 matches 7 bases. The V segment lost 4 bases and the J segment 8 bases; nucleotides outside the gene matches: 10. The germline gives CDR1 MNHEY, CDR2 SVGAGI. The CDR3 is 14 residues long.

This sequence joins TRBV9 and TRBJ2-7; 7 bases map to TRBD2. The CDR3 has 15 amino acids. J gave up 2 bases and V 0 bases, and 5 bases lay outside the gene matches. CDR1 is SGDLS and CDR2 is YYNGEE in the germline V gene. This CDR3 is CASSVEAGDPYEQYF. CDR3 DNA: TGTGCCAGCAGCGTAGAGGCGGGGGACCCCTACGAGCAGTACTTC.

The gene calls are TRBV6-6 and TRBJ1-5; a possible D gene is TRBD1 (5 bases). The CDR3 length is 16 residues. The germline V gene has CDR1 MNHNY and CDR2 SVGAGI (reference sequence). V lost 7 bases and J 0 bases, leaving 16 bases between the germline ends. CDR3 in amino acids: CASNPETEYSNQPQHF. The CDR3 nucleotides are TGTGCCAGCAATCCCGAGACAGAGTATAGCAATCAGCCCCAGCATTTT.

The chain employs TRBV25-1 and TRBJ1-2; TRBD1 aligns across 9 bases. Germline CDR1 and CDR2: MGHDK and SYGVNS. V gave up 4 bases and J gave up 6 bases; unmatched junction bases: 6. This CDR3 region has 14 residues. The CDR3 reads CASSGPGTGNGYTF. The CDR3 coding sequence is TGTGCCAGCAGTGGCCCCGGGACAGGGAATGGCTACACCTTC.

The chain combines TRBV18 with TRBJ2-1, with TRBD2 as a possible D gene (5 bases). Trimming removed 1 base at V and 8 bases at J, with 9 bases between. The CDR3 runs 13 residues. CDR1 KGHSH and CDR2 LQKENI come from the germline V gene. The CDR3 protein is CASSPLSVHEQFF. As DNA, the CDR3 is TGTGCCAGCTCACCACTTAGCGTGCATGAGCAGTTCTTC.

This sequence joins TRBV7-6 and TRBJ2-2, with unresolved D. V gave up 2 bases and J gave up 4 bases, with 11 bases separating them. The V gene's germline CDR1 is SGHVS and CDR2 FNYEAQ. The CDR3 extends over 15 amino acids. CDR3 nucleotides: TGTGCCAGCAGCTTATTAGCTTCGGTCACCGGGGAGCTGTTTTTT. This codes for CASSLLASVTGELFF.

The chain links TRBV6-5 to TRBJ2-7; D possibly corresponds to TRBD2 (5 bases). The CDR3 length is 10 residues. The V end was cut by 10 bases, the J end by 2 bases, with 6 bases between. From germline, CDR1 is MNHEY and CDR2 SVGAGI. CDR3 residues: CATGTYEQYF. For the CDR3, the DNA is TGTGCCACGGGGACCTACGAGCAGTACTTC.

The CDR3 reads CASSAHRGSSSYNEQFF. CDR3 nucleotides: TGTGCCAGCAGCGCCCACCGGGGGTCGAGCTCCTACAATGAGCAGTTCTTC. This rearrangement joins TRBV9 to TRBJ2-1; possible D gene TRBD2, 6 bases. Between the trimmed V and J ends, which lost 3 bases and 0 bases, there was a span of 16 bases. The CDR3 has 17 amino acids. In germline, CDR1 is SGDLS, CDR2 YYNGEE.